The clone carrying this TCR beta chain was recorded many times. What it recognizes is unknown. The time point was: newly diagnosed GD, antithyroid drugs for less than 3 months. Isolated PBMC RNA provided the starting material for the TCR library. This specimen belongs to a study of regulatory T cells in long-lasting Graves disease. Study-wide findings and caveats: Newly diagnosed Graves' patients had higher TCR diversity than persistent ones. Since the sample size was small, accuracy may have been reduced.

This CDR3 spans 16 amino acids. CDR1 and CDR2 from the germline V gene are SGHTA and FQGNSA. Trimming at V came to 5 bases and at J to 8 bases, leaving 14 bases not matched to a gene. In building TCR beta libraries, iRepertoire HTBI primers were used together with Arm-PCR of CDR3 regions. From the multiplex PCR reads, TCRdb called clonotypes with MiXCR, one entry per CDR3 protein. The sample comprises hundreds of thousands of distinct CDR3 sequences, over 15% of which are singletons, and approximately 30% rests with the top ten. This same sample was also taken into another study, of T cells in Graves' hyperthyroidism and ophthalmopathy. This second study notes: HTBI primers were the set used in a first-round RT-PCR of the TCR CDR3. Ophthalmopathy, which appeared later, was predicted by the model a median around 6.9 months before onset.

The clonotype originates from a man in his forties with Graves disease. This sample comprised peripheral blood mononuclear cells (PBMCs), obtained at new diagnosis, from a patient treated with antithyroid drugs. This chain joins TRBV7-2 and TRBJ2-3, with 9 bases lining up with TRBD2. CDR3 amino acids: CASSHREGRGGGTQYF. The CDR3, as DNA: TGTGCCAGCAGCCACCGAGAGGGGCGGGGGGGAGGTACGCAGTATTTT.